This TCR beta chain derives from a study of T cells in Graves' hyperthyroidism and ophthalmopathy. For this clonotype: The antigen is not known.

Trimming left V 1 base short and J 0 bases short, with 12 bases between. This CDR3 spans 16 amino acids. Germline loops: CDR1 SGHVS, CDR2 FQNEAQ. From RNA transcripts, TCR beta CDR3 regions were amplified. Carried out on the TCR CDR3, a first-round RT-PCR used the HTBI primer set. TCRdb fed the multiplex PCR reads into MiXCR, producing one record per CDR3 protein. Among around 560,000 distinct CDR3 sequences listed, 15% to 20% were seen once. Study conclusions and caveats: Ophthalmopathy, as predicted by the model, came a median 6.5 months after the prediction. In blood, most of the thyroid clonotypes expanded above 0.001 were also present.

The PBMCs had their origin in 10 ml of fresh peripheral blood. Sequencing was carried out using blood. The chain uses TRBV7-8 and TRBJ1-2; no clear D gene. The sequence came from a woman under 30 with Graves' hyperthyroidism. The CDR3 DNA reads TGTGCCAGCAGCTTAGAATCGTTTCGAGCTAACTATGGCTACACCTTC. Amino acid sequence: CASSLESFRANYGYTF.